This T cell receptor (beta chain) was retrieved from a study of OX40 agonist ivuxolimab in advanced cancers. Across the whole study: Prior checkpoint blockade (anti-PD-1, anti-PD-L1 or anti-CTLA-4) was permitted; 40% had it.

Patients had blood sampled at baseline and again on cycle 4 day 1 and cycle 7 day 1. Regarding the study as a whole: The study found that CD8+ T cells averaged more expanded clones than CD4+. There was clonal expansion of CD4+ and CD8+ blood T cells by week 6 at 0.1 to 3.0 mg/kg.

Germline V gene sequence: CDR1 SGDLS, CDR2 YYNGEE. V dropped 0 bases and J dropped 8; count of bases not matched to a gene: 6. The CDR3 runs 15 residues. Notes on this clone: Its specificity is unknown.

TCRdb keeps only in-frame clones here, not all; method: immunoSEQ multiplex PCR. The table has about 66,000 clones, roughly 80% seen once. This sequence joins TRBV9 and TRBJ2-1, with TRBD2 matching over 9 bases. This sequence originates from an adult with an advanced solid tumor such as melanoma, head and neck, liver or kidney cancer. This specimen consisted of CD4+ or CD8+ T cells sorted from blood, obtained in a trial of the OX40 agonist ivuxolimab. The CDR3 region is CASSVEAGGRYEQFF. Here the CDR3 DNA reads TGTGCCAGCAGCGTAGAAGCGGGAGGACGCTATGAGCAGTTCTTC.